This T cell receptor (beta chain) was profiled in a study of CD8 T cells in Susac syndrome. Concerning this clonotype itself: The antigen remains unidentified.

Study-wide results and caveats: Where Susac syndrome CD4+ T cell repertoires were concerned, no clonal expansion was evident.

Random hexamers were used to reverse transcribe the RNA input (roughly 0.5 to 1 ug). Multiplex PCR with immunoSEQ amplified the TCR beta CDR3 across 54 Vbeta and 13 Jbeta. TCRdb re-called the immunoSEQ multiplex PCR reads with MiXCR, one entry per CDR3 protein. The sample consists of 71,000 or so distinct CDR3 sequences, about 92% of them appearing once. Sequencing of TCR beta was carried out in blood CD8+ and CD4+ T cells. This CDR3 region has 12 residues. Trimming removed 7 bases from V and 4 bases from J; junction bases left unmatched: 7. Germline lookup yields CDR1 SQVTM and CDR2 ANQGSEA. This receptor was obtained from a human donor with Susac syndrome. Sequencing used CD4+ T cells from PBMCs. The chain carries TRBV29-1 and TRBJ2-7, with 7 bases identical to TRBD2. CDR3 amino acids: CSARGGGYEQYF. In DNA form, the CDR3 reads TGCAGCGCCCGCGGGGGAGGGTACGAGCAGTACTTC.